This record covers a single TCR beta chain. The J segment lost 2 bases and the V segment lost 4 bases, leaving 16 bases of the junction unmatched. Germline V lookup: CDR1 SGHTA, CDR2 FQGTGA. This CDR3 is built from 20 residues. These data belong to a study of T cell responses to AZD1222 COVID-19 vaccine. This table comes from immunoSEQ multiplex PCR, and its TCRdb copy is limited to in-frame clones, with some not included. The repertoire holds 150,000 to 200,000 clones, almost 95% seen once, with roughly 8.4% in the top ten. The TCR was taken from an adult in good health. V is TRBV7-3 and J is TRBJ2-2; 10 bases fit TRBD1. The material was peripheral blood, obtained on day 0 of AZD1222 vaccination. The CDR3: CASSYTSGTGVAANTGELFF. CDR3 DNA: TGTGCCAGCAGCTACACATCCGGGACAGGGGTGGCGGCAAACACCGGGGAGCTGTTTTTT.